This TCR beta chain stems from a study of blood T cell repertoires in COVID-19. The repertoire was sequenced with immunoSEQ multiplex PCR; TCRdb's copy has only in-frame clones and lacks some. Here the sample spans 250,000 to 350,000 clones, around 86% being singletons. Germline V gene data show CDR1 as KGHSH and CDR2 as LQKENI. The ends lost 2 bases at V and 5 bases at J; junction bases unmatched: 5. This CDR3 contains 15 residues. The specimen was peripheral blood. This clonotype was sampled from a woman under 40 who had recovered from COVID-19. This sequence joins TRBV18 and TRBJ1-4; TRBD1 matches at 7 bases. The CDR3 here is CASSPGPGQNEKLFF. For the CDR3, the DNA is TGTGCCAGCTCACCAGGTCCGGGACAGAATGAAAAACTGTTTTTT.